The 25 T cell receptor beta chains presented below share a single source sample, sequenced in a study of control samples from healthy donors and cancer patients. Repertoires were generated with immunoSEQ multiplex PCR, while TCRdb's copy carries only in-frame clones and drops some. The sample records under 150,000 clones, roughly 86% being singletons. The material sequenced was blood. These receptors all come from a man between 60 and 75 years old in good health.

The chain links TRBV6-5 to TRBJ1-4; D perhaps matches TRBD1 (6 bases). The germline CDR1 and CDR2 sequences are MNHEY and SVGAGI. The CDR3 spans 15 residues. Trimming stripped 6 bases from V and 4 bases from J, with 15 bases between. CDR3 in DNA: TGTGCCAGCAGAGGCACGGGGGCGGGTAATGAAAAACTGTTTTTT. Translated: CASRGTGAGNEKLFF.

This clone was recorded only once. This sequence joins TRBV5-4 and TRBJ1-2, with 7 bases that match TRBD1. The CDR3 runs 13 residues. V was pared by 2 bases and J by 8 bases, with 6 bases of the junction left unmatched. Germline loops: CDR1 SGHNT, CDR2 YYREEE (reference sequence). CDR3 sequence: CASSFLQGGGYTF. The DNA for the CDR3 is TGTGCCAGCAGCTTCCTCCAGGGGGGCGGCTACACCTTC.

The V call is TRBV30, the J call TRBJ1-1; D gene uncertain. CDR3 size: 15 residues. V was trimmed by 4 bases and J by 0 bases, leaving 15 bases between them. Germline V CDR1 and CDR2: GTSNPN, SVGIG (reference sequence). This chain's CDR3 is CAWNKLAQLNTEAFF. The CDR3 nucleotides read TGTGCCTGGAATAAGTTAGCACAGCTGAACACTGAAGCTTTCTTT.

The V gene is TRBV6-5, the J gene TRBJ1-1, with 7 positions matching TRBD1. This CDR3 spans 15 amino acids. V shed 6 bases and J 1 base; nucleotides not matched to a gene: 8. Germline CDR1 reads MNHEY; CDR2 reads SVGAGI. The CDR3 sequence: CASRPWTGSNTEAFF. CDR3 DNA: TGTGCCAGCAGACCTTGGACAGGATCGAACACTGAAGCTTTCTTT.

The CDR3 nucleotides are TGTGCCAGCAGACCTCCCGTCACAGATACGCAGTATTTT. Encoded protein: CASRPPVTDTQYF. J is TRBJ2-3 and V is TRBV12-3 or TRBV12-4; D gene uncertain. V shed 6 bases and J shed 2 bases, with 9 bases lying between them. The CDR3 contains 13 residues.

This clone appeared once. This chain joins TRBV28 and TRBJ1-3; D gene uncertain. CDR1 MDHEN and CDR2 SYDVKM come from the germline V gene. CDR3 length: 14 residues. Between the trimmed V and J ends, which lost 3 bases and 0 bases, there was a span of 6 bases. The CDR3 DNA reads TGTGCCAGCAGTTTTGGCAACTCTGGAAACACCATATATTTT. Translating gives CASSFGNSGNTIYF.

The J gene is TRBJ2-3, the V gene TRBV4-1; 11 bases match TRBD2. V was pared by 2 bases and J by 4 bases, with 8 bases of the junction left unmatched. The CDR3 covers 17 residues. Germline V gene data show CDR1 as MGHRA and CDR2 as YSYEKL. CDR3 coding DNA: TGCGCCAGCAGCCAAAACGTAGCGGGGGGGAGCTCAGATACGCAGTATTTT. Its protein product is CASSQNVAGGSSDTQYF.

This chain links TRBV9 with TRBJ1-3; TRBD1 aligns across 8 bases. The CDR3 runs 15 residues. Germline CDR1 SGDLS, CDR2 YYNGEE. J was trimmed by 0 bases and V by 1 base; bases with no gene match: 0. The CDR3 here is CASSVQGASGNTIYF. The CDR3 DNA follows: TGTGCCAGCAGCGTACAGGGGGCCTCTGGAAACACCATATATTTT.

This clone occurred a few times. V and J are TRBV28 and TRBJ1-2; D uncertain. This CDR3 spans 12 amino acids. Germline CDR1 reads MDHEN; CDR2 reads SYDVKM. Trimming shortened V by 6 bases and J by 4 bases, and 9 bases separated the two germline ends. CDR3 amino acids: CASRPGLYGYTF. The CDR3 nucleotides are TGTGCCAGCAGACCTGGGCTCTATGGCTACACCTTC.

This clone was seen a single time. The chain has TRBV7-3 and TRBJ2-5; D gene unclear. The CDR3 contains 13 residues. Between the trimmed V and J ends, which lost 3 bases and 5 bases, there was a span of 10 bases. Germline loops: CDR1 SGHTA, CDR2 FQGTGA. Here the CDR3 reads CASSLWGGETQYF. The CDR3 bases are TGTGCCAGCAGCTTGTGGGGTGGGGAGACCCAGTACTTC.

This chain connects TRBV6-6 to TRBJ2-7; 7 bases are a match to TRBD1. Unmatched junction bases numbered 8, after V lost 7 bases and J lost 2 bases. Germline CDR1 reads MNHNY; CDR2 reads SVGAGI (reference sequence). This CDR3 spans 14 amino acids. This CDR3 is CASKGGSLAYEQYF. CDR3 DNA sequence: TGTGCCAGCAAAGGGGGCAGTTTGGCCTACGAGCAGTACTTC.

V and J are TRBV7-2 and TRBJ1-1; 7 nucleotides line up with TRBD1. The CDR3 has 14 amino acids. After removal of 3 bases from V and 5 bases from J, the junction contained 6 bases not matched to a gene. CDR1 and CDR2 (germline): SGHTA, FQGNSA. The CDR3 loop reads CASSFHRGKTEAFF. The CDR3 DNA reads TGTGCCAGCAGCTTCCACAGGGGCAAGACTGAAGCTTTCTTT.

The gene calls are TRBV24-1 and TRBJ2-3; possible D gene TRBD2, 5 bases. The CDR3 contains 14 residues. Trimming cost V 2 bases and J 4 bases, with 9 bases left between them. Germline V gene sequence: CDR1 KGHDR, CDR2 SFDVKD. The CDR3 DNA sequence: TGTGCCACCAGTGATTCTAGCTGGGCAGATACGCAGTATTTT. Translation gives CATSDSSWADTQYF.

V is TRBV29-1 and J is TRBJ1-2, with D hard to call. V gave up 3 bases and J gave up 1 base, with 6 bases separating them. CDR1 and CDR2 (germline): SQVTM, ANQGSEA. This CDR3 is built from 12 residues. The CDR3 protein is CSVDPVNYGYTF. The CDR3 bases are TGCAGCGTTGATCCCGTTAACTATGGCTACACCTTC.

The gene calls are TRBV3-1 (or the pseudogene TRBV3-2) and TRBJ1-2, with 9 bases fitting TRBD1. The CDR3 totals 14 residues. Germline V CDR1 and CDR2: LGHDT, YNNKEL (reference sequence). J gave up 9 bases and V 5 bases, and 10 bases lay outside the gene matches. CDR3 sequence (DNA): TGTGCCAGCAGCAACGAGGACAGGGGTAATAGCTACACCTTC. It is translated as CASSNEDRGNSYTF.

In nucleotides, the CDR3 is TGTGCCAGCAGCCACGGGGGATCCTATGGCTACACCTTC. This sequence encodes CASSHGGSYGYTF. The chain has TRBV2 and TRBJ1-2; D possibly corresponds to TRBD1 (5 bases). Trimming removed 6 bases at V and 4 bases at J, with 12 bases between. The germline V gene has CDR1 SNHLY and CDR2 FYNNEI. This CDR3 is 13 amino acids long.

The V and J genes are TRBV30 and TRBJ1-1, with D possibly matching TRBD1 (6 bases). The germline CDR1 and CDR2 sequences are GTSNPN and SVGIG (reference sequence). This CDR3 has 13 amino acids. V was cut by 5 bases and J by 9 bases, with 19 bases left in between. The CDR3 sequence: CAWGLQGFLKAFF. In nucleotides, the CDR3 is TGTGCCTGGGGTTTACAGGGTTTTTTAAAAGCTTTCTTT.

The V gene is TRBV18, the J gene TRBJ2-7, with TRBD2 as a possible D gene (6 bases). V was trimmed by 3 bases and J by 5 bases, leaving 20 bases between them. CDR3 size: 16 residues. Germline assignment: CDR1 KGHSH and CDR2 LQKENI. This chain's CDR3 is CASSPLGGGVVDEQYF. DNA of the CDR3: TGTGCCAGCTCACCCCTAGGAGGCGGGGTTGTGGACGAGCAGTACTTC.

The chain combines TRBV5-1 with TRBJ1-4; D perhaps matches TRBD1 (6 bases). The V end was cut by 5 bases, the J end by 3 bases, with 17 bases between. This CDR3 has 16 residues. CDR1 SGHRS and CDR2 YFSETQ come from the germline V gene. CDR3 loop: CASRRGTDRSNEKLFF. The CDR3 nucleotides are TGCGCCAGCAGACGGGGTACGGACAGATCTAATGAAAAACTGTTTTTT.

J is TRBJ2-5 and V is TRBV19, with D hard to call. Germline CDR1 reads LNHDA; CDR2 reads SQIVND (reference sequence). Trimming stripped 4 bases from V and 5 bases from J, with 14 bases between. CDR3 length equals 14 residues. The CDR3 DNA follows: TGTGCCAGTAGTAACCAGGTCTTTTTGGAGACCCAGTACTTC. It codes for CASSNQVFLETQYF. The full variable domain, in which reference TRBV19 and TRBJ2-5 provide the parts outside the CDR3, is DGGITQSPKYLFRKEGQNVTLSCEQNLNHDAMYWYRQDPGQGLRLIYYSQIVNDFQKGDIAEGYSVSREKKESFPLTVTSAQKNPTAFYLCASSNQVFLETQYFGPGTRLLVL.

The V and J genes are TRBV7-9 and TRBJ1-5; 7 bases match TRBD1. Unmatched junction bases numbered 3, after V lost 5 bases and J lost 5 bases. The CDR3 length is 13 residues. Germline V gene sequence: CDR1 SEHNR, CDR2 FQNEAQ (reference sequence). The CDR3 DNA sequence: TGTGCCAGCAGCCGCGGGACAGATCAGCCCCAGCATTTT. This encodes CASSRGTDQPQHF.

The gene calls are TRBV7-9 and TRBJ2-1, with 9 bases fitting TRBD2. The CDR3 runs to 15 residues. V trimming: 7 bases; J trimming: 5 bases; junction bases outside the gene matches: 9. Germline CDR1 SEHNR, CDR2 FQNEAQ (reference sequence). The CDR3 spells CASTSWPSGDNEQFF. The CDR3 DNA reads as TGTGCCAGCACCTCTTGGCCTAGCGGGGACAATGAGCAGTTCTTC. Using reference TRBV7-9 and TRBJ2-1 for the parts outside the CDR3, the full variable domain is DTGVSQNPRHKITKRGQNVTFRCDPISEHNRLYWYRQTLGQGPEFLTYFQNEAQLEKSRLLSDRFSAERPKGSFSTLEIQRTEQGDSAMYLCASTSWPSGDNEQFFGPGTRLTVL.

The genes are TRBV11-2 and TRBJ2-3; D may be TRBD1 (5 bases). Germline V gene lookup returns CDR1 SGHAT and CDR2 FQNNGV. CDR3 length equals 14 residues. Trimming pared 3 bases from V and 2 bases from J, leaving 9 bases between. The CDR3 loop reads CASSFSRDTDTQYF. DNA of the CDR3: TGTGCCAGCAGCTTCAGCAGGGACACAGATACGCAGTATTTT.

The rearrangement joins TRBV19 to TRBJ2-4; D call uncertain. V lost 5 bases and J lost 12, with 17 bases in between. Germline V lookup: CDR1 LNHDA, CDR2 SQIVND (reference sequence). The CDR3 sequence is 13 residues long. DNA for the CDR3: TGTGCCAGTAGTCTCTACGAGACGGCCGCTCAGTACTTC. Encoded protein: CASSLYETAAQYF.

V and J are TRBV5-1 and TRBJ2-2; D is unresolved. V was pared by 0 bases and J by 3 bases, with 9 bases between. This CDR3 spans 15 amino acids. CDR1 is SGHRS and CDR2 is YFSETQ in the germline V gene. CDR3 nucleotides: TGCGCCAGCAGCTTGGTCCTCGGGTACACCGGGGAGCTGTTTTTT. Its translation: CASSLVLGYTGELFF. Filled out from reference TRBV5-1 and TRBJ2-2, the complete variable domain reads KAGVTQTPRYLIKTRGQQVTLSCSPISGHRSVSWYQQTPGQGLQFLFEYFSETQRNKGNFPGRFSGRQFSNSRSEMNVSTLELGDSALYLCASSLVLGYTGELFFGEGSRLTVL.